The rows below give T cell receptor beta chains drawn from one sample of a study of blood T cell repertoires in COVID-19. TCRdb keeps only in-frame clones here, not all; method: immunoSEQ multiplex PCR. This table holds 110,000 or so clones, about 87% found once. The sample comprised peripheral blood. All receptors derive from a human donor in a cohort sampled during active COVID-19. Both conserved end residues are part of each CDR3. A D gene is named only where the DNA matches it firmly. Clone sizes are given selectively: once, few, many, or a class where the clone is expanded.

>.|TRBJ2-5|TRBV24-1|TRBD1
CATSDSNRGVQETQYF
TGTGCCACCAGTGATTCGAACAGGGGGGTCCAAGAGACCCAGTACTTC
>.|TRBJ2-3|TRBV5-1|TRBD2
CASSLRVAGSTDTQYF
TGCGCCAGCAGCTTGAGGGTAGCGGGGAGCACAGATACGCAGTATTTT
>once|TRBJ1-5|TRBV19|.
CASSIRWSQPQHF
TGTGCCAGTAGTATTCGGTGGAGTCAGCCCCAGCATTTT
>many|TRBJ1-6|TRBV19|TRBD1
CASSLDRDDSPLHF
TGTGCCAGTTCGCTGGACAGGGATGATTCACCCCTCCACTTT
>.|TRBJ2-7|TRBV11-2|TRBD1
CASSLESGRGLYEQYF
TGTGCCAGCAGCTTAGAATCGGGAAGGGGGCTCTACGAGCAGTACTTC
>.|TRBJ2-2|TRBV25-1|.
CASSESGVIATGELFF
TGTGCCAGCAGTGAATCAGGGGTCATCGCCACCGGGGAGCTGTTTTTT
>.|TRBJ2-3|TRBV24-1|TRBD1
CATSDRQGARTDTQYF
TGTGCCACCAGTGATCGACAGGGGGCGCGCACAGATACGCAGTATTTT
>.|TRBJ2-7|TRBV19|.
CASSIRGASYEQYF
TGTGCCAGTAGTATTCGCGGGGCCTCCTACGAGCAGTACTTC
>once|TRBJ1-5|TRBV7-2|.
CASSSYYSNQPQHF
TGTGCCAGCAGCTCCTATTATAGCAATCAGCCCCAGCATTTT
>.|TRBJ2-3|TRBV18|.
CASSPLLGDSLTDTQYF
TGTGCCAGCTCACCTTTGTTGGGGGACTCGCTCACAGATACGCAGTATTTT
>.|TRBJ2-7|TRBV6-5|TRBD2
CASSYSIASGSGGQYF
TGTGCCAGCAGTTACTCGATCGCTAGCGGGAGTGGTGGGCAGTACTTC
>.|TRBJ2-7|TRBV20-1|.
CSASGPSRSYEQYF
TGCAGTGCTAGTGGTCCTTCCCGCTCCTACGAGCAGTACTTC
>.|TRBJ2-1|TRBV7-2|TRBD1
CASSSRQGPYNEQFF
TGTGCCAGCAGCTCCCGACAGGGTCCGTACAATGAGCAGTTCTTC
>.|TRBJ2-5|TRBV18|TRBD1
CASSPPGTEETQYF
TGTGCCAGCTCACCACCCGGGACAGAAGAGACCCAGTACTTC
>.|TRBJ1-5|TRBV15|.
CATSRAGWNQPQHF
TGTGCCACCAGCAGGGCCGGGTGGAATCAGCCCCAGCATTTT
>.|TRBJ1-1|TRBV25-1|TRBD1
CASTRDRLNTEAFF
TGTGCCAGCACCCGGGACAGGTTGAACACTGAAGCTTTCTTT
>.|TRBJ1-2|TRBV19|TRBD1
CASSLRGTGIRHGYTF
TGTGCCAGTAGTCTCCGGGGGACAGGGATACGTCATGGCTACACCTTC
>.|TRBJ1-1|TRBV5-1|.
CASSRAWEVQNTEAFF
TGCGCCAGCAGCCGTGCGTGGGAGGTCCAGAACACTGAAGCTTTCTTT
>.|TRBJ1-5|TRBV5-4|.
CASSYWGGNQPQHF
TGTGCCAGCAGCTATTGGGGCGGCAATCAGCCCCAGCATTTT
>.|TRBJ2-1|TRBV5-1|TRBD2
CASSLRLAGAYNEQFF
TGCGCCAGCAGCTTGCGGCTAGCGGGGGCCTACAATGAGCAGTTCTTC
>.|TRBJ1-1|TRBV6-5|TRBD1
CASSRGQGLAEAFF
TGTGCCAGCAGTCGGGGACAGGGTCTCGCTGAAGCTTTCTTT
>.|TRBJ2-1|TRBV4-3|.
CASSQDRGWNNEQFF
TGCGCCAGCAGCCAAGATCGAGGCTGGAACAATGAGCAGTTCTTC
>.|TRBJ2-3|TRBV5-1|TRBD2
CASSSGLSGGVSSTDTQYF
TGCGCCAGCAGCTCCGGTTTAAGCGGGGGGGTCTCTAGCACAGATACGCAGTATTTT
>.|TRBJ1-1|TRBV3-1/TRBV3-2|.
CASSQRDLVTEAFF
TGTGCCAGCAGCCAACGCGATTTGGTCACTGAAGCTTTCTTT
>.|TRBJ1-3|TRBV6-1|.
CASSDGGLSGNTIYF
TGTGCCAGCAGTGATGGAGGGCTTTCTGGAAACACCATATATTTT
>.|TRBJ2-3|TRBV6-2/TRBV6-3|TRBD1
CASSWGTGTTDTQYF
TGTGCCAGCAGTTGGGGGACAGGGACCACAGATACGCAGTATTTT
>.|TRBJ1-5|TRBV5-8|TRBD1
CASSLGDSHNQPQHF
TGTGCCAGCAGCTTGGGGGACAGTCACAATCAGCCCCAGCATTTT
>.|TRBJ1-3|TRBV5-6|.
CASRPRGGSGNTIYF
TGTGCCAGCAGACCAAGGGGAGGCTCTGGAAACACCATATATTTT
>.|TRBJ2-3|TRBV19|TRBD2
CASSTRLAGGIGTQYF
TGTGCCAGTAGTACACGACTAGCGGGGGGCATCGGTACGCAGTATTTT
>once|TRBJ2-1|TRBV19|.
CASSRAGQSSYNEQFF
TGTGCCAGTAGTAGAGCCGGACAGAGCTCCTACAATGAGCAGTTCTTC
>.|TRBJ2-7|TRBV29-1|.
CSVKGQTYEQYF
TGCAGCGTTAAAGGGCAGACCTACGAGCAGTACTTC
>.|TRBJ1-3|TRBV5-4|.
CASSFGGGATGNTIYF
TGTGCCAGCAGCTTTGGAGGGGGGGCTACTGGAAACACCATATATTTT